Presented here are 8 T cell receptor beta chains from one specimen sequenced in a study of T cells in Graves' hyperthyroidism and ophthalmopathy. It was RNA transcripts that yielded the amplified TCR beta CDR3 regions. A set of HTBI primers served as the primers for a first-round RT-PCR of the TCR CDR3. TCRdb reanalysed the multiplex PCR reads using MiXCR and keeps one entry per CDR3 protein. The table records 350,000 to 450,000 distinct CDR3 sequences, about 14% of them present only once. The sequenced sample consisted of blood. These receptors came from a woman in her sixties or seventies with Graves' hyperthyroidism.

This clonotype was seen ten or more times. The rearrangement links TRBV6-2 or TRBV6-3 to TRBJ2-1; 11 nucleotides align to TRBD2. Germline trimming cut 2 bases from V and 8 bases from J; bases unmatched to any gene: 8. The V gene's germline CDR1 is MNHEY and CDR2 SVGEGT. This CDR3 comprises 16 residues. This chain's CDR3 is CASSYGTSGLRDEQFF. As DNA, the CDR3 is TGTGCCAGCAGTTACGGGACTAGCGGCCTTAGGGATGAGCAGTTCTTC.

This clonotype was found many times. The chain couples TRBV6-1 to TRBJ1-5, with D hard to call. Germline V gene data show CDR1 as MNHNS and CDR2 as SASEGT. The CDR3 has 13 residues. With 4 bases removed from V and 9 bases from J, the gap between germline ends came to 13 bases. Written as DNA, the CDR3 is TGTGCCAGCAGTGGGGGATGGGATTTGCCCCAGCATTTT. This gives the protein CASSGGWDLPQHF.

Notes on this clonotype: It may be a read error: a sequence one base away is much more abundant. The chain combines TRBV7-9 with TRBJ1-1; D is unresolved. V was cut by 4 bases and J by 2 bases, with 11 bases left in between. CDR3 length equals 14 residues. Germline lookup yields CDR1 SEHNR and CDR2 FQNEAQ (reference sequence). The CDR3 DNA follows: TGTGCCAGCAGCTATGGGAGGCGCAACACTGAAGCTTTCTTT. Translated: CASSYGRRNTEAFF.

Many counts were recorded for this clonotype. The genes are TRBV7-8 and TRBJ1-5; D is perhaps TRBD1 (5 bases). V shed 5 bases and J shed 5 bases, with 13 bases lying between them. The length of the CDR3 is 14 residues. Germline values: CDR1 SGHVS, CDR2 FQNEAQ. CDR3 region: CASSVRGKYQPQHF. The CDR3 nucleotides are TGTGCCAGCAGCGTCCGGGGGAAATATCAGCCCCAGCATTTT.

This clonotype was seen ten or more times. The gene calls are TRBV27 and TRBJ2-7; TRBD2 is a possible D gene (7 bases). Germline assignment: CDR1 MNHEY and CDR2 SMNVEV (reference sequence). The CDR3 length is 14 residues. The V end lost 6 bases, the J end lost 6 bases, and 18 bases lay between the germline ends. The DNA for the CDR3 is TGTGCCAGCAGCCCGGTTTGGGGAGGGGGCGAGCAGTACTTC. This gives the protein CASSPVWGGGEQYF.

This clonotype was recorded many times. The chain joins TRBV9 to TRBJ2-1; weak D call: TRBD2 (7 bases). Trimming cost V 10 bases and J 3 bases, with 17 bases left between them. This CDR3 is 14 amino acids long. In germline, CDR1 is SGDLS, CDR2 YYNGEE. The CDR3 spells CAPGGRGHYNEQFF. DNA of the CDR3: TGTGCCCCGGGGGGCAGGGGCCACTACAATGAGCAGTTCTTC.

This clonotype has at least ten counts. The J gene is TRBJ2-5, the V gene TRBV28, with TRBD2 matching 7 bases. Germline V gene lookup returns CDR1 MDHEN and CDR2 SYDVKM. Germline trimming cut 6 bases from V and 1 base from J; bases unmatched to any gene: 5. The CDR3 is 14 amino acids. The DNA for the CDR3 is TGTGCCAGCAGACTTAGCGGGCTCCAAGAGACCCAGTACTTC. This translates into CASRLSGLQETQYF.

This clonotype was recorded at least ten times. The chain is built from TRBV20-1 and TRBJ2-1; D gene ambiguous. The V gene's germline CDR1 is DFQATT and CDR2 SNEGSKA (reference sequence). V dropped 5 bases and J dropped 9 bases, with 17 bases sitting between them. CDR3 size: 13 residues. DNA for the CDR3: TGCAGTGCTCCCAACTCACATAGGACTGAGCAGTTCTTC. Translation gives CSAPNSHRTEQFF.